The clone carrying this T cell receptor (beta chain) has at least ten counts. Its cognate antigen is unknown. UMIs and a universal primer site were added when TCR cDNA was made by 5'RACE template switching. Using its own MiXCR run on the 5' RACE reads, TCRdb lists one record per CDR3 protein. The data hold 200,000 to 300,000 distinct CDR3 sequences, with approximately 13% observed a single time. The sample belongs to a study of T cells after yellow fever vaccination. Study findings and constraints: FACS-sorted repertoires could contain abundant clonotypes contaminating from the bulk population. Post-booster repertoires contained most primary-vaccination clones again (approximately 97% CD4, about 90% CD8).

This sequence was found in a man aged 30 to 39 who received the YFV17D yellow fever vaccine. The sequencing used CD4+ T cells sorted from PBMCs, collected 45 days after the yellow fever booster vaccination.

The CDR3 protein is CSARDGGSSGYEQYF. For the CDR3, the DNA is TGCAGTGCTAGAGATGGAGGAAGTAGTGGTTACGAGCAGTACTTC. The J gene is TRBJ2-7, the V gene TRBV20-1, with D perhaps TRBD2 (5 bases). With 0 bases removed from V and 4 bases from J, the gap between germline ends came to 16 bases. CDR1 and CDR2 (germline): DFQATT, SNEGSKA (reference sequence). CDR3 length: 15 residues.